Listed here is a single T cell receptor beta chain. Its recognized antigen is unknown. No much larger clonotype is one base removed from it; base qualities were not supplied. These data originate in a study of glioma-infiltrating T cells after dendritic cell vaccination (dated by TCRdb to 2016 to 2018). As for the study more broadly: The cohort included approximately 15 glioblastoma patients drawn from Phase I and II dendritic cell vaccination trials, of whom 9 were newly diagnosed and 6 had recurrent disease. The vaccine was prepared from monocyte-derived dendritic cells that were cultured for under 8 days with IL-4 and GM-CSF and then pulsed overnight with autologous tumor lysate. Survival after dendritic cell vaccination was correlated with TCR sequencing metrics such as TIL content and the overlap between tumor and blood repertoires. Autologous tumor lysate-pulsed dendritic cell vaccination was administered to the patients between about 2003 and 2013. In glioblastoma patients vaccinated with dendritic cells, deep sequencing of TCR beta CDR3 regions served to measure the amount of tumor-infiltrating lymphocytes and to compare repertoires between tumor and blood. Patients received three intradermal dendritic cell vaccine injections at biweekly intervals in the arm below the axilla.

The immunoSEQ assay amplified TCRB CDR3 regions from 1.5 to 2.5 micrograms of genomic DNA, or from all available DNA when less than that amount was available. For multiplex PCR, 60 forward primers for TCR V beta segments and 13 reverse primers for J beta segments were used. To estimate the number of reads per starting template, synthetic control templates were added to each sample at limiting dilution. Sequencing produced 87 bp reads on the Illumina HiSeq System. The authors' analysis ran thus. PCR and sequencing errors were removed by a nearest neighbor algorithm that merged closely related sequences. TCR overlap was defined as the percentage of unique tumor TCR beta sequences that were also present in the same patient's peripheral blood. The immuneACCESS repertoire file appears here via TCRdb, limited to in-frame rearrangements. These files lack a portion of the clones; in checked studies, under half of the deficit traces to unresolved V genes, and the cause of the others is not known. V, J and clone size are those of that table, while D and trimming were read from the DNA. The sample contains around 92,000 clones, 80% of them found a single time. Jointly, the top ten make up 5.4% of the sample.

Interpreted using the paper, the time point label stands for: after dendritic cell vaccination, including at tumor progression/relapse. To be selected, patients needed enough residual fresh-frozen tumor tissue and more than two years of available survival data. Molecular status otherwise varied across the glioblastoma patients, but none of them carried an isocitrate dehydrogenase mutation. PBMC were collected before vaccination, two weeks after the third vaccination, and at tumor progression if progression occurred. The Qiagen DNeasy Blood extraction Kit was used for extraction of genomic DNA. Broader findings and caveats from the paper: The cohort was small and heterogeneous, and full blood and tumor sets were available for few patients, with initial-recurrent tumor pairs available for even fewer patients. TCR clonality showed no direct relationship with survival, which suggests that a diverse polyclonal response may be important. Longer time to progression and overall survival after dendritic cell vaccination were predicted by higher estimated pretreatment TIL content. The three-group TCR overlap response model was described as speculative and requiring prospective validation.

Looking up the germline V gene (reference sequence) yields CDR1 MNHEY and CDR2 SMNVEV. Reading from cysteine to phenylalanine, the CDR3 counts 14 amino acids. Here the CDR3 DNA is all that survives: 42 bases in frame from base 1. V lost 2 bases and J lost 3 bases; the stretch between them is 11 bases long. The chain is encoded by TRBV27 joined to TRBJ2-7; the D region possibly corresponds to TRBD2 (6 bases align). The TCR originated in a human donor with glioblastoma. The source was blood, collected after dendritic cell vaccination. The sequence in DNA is TGTGCCAGCAGTTTAGCGGGACGGGTCTACGAGCAGTACTTC. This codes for CASSLAGRVYEQYF.